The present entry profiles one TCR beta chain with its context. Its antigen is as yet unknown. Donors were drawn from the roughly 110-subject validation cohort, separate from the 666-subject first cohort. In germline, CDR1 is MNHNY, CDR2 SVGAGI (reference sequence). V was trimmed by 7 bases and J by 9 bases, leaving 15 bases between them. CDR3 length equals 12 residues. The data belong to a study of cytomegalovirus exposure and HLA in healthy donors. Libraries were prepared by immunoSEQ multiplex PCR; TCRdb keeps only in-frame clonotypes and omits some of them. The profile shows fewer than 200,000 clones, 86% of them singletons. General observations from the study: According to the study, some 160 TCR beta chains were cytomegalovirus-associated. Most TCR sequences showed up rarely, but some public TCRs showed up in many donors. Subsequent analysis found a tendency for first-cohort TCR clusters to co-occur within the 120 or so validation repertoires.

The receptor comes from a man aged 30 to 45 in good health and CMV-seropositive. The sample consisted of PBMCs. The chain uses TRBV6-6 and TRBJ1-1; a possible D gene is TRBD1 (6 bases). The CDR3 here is CASNLRDTKAFF. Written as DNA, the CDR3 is TGTGCCAGCAACCTCCGGGACACAAAAGCTTTCTTT.